This T cell receptor (beta chain) was observed in a study of T cell responses to AZD1222 COVID-19 vaccine. Study-wide context: Second doses were pooled across both intervals (about 4 or about 12 weeks).

As to this clone: Antigen specificity is unknown.

The protocol was immunoSEQ multiplex PCR, while the TCRdb copy is restricted to in-frame clones and leaves out a portion. This sample has about 81,000 clones, with roughly 94% found just once. Germline CDR1 and CDR2: SEHNR and FQNEAQ (reference sequence). The V end was cut by 3 bases, the J end by 1 base, with 6 bases between. This CDR3 has 13 amino acids. General observations from the study: Close to half of all spike-specific TCRs reportedly target regions of the variants that are unmutated.

This sequence was found in an adult in good health. The specimen was peripheral blood, collected on day 0 of AZD1222 vaccination. The J gene is TRBJ2-5, the V gene TRBV7-9; a possible D gene is TRBD1 (5 bases). The DNA of the CDR3 is TGTGCCAGCAGCTTGGACATCCAAGAGACCCAGTACTTC. This encodes CASSLDIQETQYF. The complete variable domain, with remaining parts taken from reference TRBV7-9 and TRBJ2-5, reads DTGVSQNPRHKITKRGQNVTFRCDPISEHNRLYWYRQTLGQGPEFLTYFQNEAQLEKSRLLSDRFSAERPKGSFSTLEIQRTEQGDSAMYLCASSLDIQETQYFGPGTRLLVL.